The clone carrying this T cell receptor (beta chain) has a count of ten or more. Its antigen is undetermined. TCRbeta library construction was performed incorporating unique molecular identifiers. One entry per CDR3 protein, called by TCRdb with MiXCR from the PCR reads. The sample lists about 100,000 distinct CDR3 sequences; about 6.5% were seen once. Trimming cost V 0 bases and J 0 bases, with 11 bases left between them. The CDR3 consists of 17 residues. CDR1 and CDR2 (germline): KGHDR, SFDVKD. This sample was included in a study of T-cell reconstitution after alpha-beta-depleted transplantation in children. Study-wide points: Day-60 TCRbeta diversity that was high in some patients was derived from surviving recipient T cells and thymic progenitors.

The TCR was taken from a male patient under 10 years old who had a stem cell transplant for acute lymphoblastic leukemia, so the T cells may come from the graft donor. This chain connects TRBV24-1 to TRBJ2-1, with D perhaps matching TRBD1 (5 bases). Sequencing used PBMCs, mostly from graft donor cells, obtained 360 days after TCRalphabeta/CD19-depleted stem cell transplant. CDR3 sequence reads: CATSDLLKDNSYNEQFF. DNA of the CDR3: TGTGCCACCAGTGATTTGCTCAAGGACAACTCCTACAATGAGCAGTTCTTC.